This passage covers 23 T cell receptor beta chains from one sample sequenced in a study of T cell repertoires in cytomegalovirus infection. These receptors' targets are unknown. TCRdb called the reads again in MiXCR, with one record for every CDR3 protein. The table has about 52,000 distinct CDR3 sequences, roughly a fifth seen once; the top ten hold about 82%. Specimen: CD8+ T cells from cultured PBMCs, collected from culture after CMV antigen stimulation. Receptor source: a human donor in good health (CMV status not recorded). Some clones in this sample may be carry-over from other donors' samples.

This clonotype was seen a few times. The V gene is TRBV10-3, the J gene TRBJ2-1, with a tentative D call TRBD2 (6 bases). V dropped 9 bases and J dropped 9 bases, with 21 bases sitting between them. From germline, CDR1 is ENHRY and CDR2 SYGVKD. The CDR3 has 14 amino acids. The CDR3: CAMMSHPGEGEQFF. For the CDR3, the DNA is TGTGCCATGATGAGCCATCCGGGGGAAGGTGAGCAGTTCTTC.

V and J are TRBV7-2 and TRBJ1-1; D is uncertain. Germline V lookup: CDR1 SGHTA, CDR2 FQGNSA. The CDR3 is made up of 13 amino acids. V was trimmed by 5 bases and J by 7 bases, leaving 14 bases between them. The CDR3, as DNA: TGTGCCAGCAGCCAGTGGGCGGGGTTTGAAGCTTTCTTT. Residues: CASSQWAGFEAFF.

This chain connects TRBV20-1 to TRBJ2-7; D is ambiguous. CDR1 and CDR2 (germline): DFQATT, SNEGSKA (reference sequence). The CDR3 contains 12 residues. Trimming cost V 0 bases and J 3 bases, with 6 bases left between them. CDR3 DNA sequence: TGCAGTGCTAGAGAAAAGCTCTACGAGCAGTACTTC. It encodes CSAREKLYEQYF.

This clonotype was seen only a few times. The chain couples TRBV7-2 to TRBJ2-7, with D unclear. The length of the CDR3 is 13 residues. V shed 6 bases and J shed 1 base, with 10 bases lying between them. Germline-derived CDR1 and CDR2 are SGHTA and FQGNSA. For the CDR3, the DNA is TGTGCCAGCAGGGGGTCGGTTTCCTACGAGCAGTACTTC. Its translation: CASRGSVSYEQYF.

This clonotype has ten or more counts. This chain connects TRBV7-8 to TRBJ1-1, with D uncertain. Germline CDR1 SGHVS, CDR2 FQNEAQ. The CDR3 is 15 residues long. V dropped 3 bases and J dropped 1 base, with 12 bases sitting between them. CDR3 nucleotide sequence: TGTGCCAGCAGCTTTTCCGGATGGGAGAACACTGAAGCTTTCTTT. Residues: CASSFSGWENTEAFF.

The chain uses TRBV9 and TRBJ2-7; the D is unclear. The CDR3 extends over 14 amino acids. The germline gives CDR1 SGDLS, CDR2 YYNGEE. V lost 3 bases to trimming and J lost 2 bases, with 12 bases between them. The CDR3 reads CASSAASAPYEQYF. CDR3 coding DNA: TGTGCCAGCAGCGCGGCCAGTGCCCCCTACGAGCAGTACTTC.

The rearrangement uses TRBV7-4 and TRBJ1-4; TRBD1 is a possible D gene (6 bases). V was clipped by 4 bases and J by 3 bases, with 12 bases between them. Germline V gene data show CDR1 as SGHVT and CDR2 as SQSDAQ. The CDR3 is 15 residues long. CDR3 in DNA: TGTGCCAGCAGCTCAGGGGACTCAGCTAATGAAAAACTGTTTTTT. This codes for CASSSGDSANEKLFF.

The CDR3 protein is CASSQDRAAVNTEAFF. CDR3 in DNA: TGCGCCAGCAGCCAAGATCGGGCGGCGGTGAACACTGAAGCTTTCTTT. V usage is TRBV4-1 and J usage is TRBJ1-1; D remains unclear. V lost 0 bases, J lost 0 bases, and 11 bases lay in between. This CDR3 region has 16 residues. Germline assignment: CDR1 MGHRA and CDR2 YSYEKL.

This clonotype was picked up a small number of times. The genes are TRBV7-2 and TRBJ2-1, with D possibly being TRBD1 (6 bases). The CDR3 is made up of 15 amino acids. CDR1 is SGHTA and CDR2 is FQGNSA in the germline V gene. The germline V and J ends were trimmed by 1 base and 6 bases, with 13 bases remaining between them. As DNA, the CDR3 is TGTGCCAGCAGCTTAGATACCAGGGGCGGCAATGAGCAGTTCTTC. Protein: CASSLDTRGGNEQFF.

This clonotype was counted between two and nine times. The rearrangement links TRBV7-2 to TRBJ1-1; D is uncertain. This CDR3 comprises 15 residues. The germline gives CDR1 SGHTA, CDR2 FQGNSA. V was trimmed by 1 base and J by 4 bases, leaving 13 bases between them. The CDR3 coding sequence is TGTGCCAGCAGCTTAGAAATAGCCTTGGGCACTGAAGCTTTCTTT. Translation: CASSLEIALGTEAFF.

J is TRBJ1-1 and V is TRBV6-5; 7 bases align to TRBD1. Germline-derived CDR1 and CDR2 are MNHEY and SVGAGI. The CDR3 contains 16 residues. After removal of 0 bases from V and 1 base from J, the junction contained 5 bases not matched to a gene. In DNA, the CDR3 is TGTGCCAGCAGTTACTCGACAGGGTTGGGGAACACTGAAGCTTTCTTT. Amino acid sequence: CASSYSTGLGNTEAFF.

The chain uses TRBV7-9 and TRBJ2-3, with TRBD1 matching over 12 bases. V lost 2 bases to trimming and J lost 2 bases; unmatched junction nucleotides: 11. The length of the CDR3 is 19 residues. Germline V CDR1 and CDR2: SEHNR, FQNEAQ (reference sequence). The DNA for the CDR3 is TGTGCCAGCAGCTTAACTTTAGGGACAGGGGGCACATCCACAGATACGCAGTATTTT. Amino acids: CASSLTLGTGGTSTDTQYF.

This clonotype came up once. The chain carries TRBV4-1 and TRBJ2-7; no clear D. The CDR3 has 16 amino acids. Germline-derived CDR1 and CDR2 are MGHRA and YSYEKL. V gave up 3 bases and J gave up 2 bases, with 17 bases separating them. The CDR3 nucleotides read TGCGCCAGCAGCCAGGCACTGTGGGGTGGCCCCTACGAGCAGTACTTC. This codes for CASSQALWGGPYEQYF.

This clonotype was seen repeatedly, ten times or more. This chain connects TRBV7-8 to TRBJ2-1; TRBD1 or TRBD2 may be the D gene (5 bases each). CDR1 SGHVS and CDR2 FQNEAQ come from the germline V gene. CDR3 size: 17 residues. V lost 5 bases and J 1 base, leaving 18 bases between the germline ends. Written as DNA, the CDR3 is TGTGCCAGCAGCCCCTCTGCCGGGACCGCGTCCTACAATGAGCAGTTCTTC. Protein product: CASSPSAGTASYNEQFF.

This clonotype has more than one count but fewer than ten. The chain employs TRBV14 and TRBJ1-2; no clear D gene. CDR3 length equals 14 residues. Trimming removed 4 bases at V and 9 bases at J, with 18 bases between. Germline V gives CDR1 SGHDN, CDR2 FVKESK. CDR3 DNA sequence: TGTGCCAGCAGCCGCCCGGCGGAGCCTTTGAGCTACACCTTC. It specifies CASSRPAEPLSYTF.

This clonotype appeared a few times. The gene calls are TRBV5-6 and TRBJ2-7; a weak D match, TRBD1 (6 bases). CDR1 is SGHDT, CDR2 YYEEEE, per germline. The CDR3 has 14 amino acids. V shed 3 bases and J shed 3 bases, with 13 bases lying between them. The CDR3 DNA reads TGTGCCAGCAGCTACGGGACATCTCTCTACGAGCAGTACTTC. Protein sequence: CASSYGTSLYEQYF.

The chain has TRBV7-9 and TRBJ2-3, with 9 bases aligning to TRBD2. The germline gives CDR1 SEHNR, CDR2 FQNEAQ (reference sequence). J was trimmed by 1 base and V by 4 bases; bases with no gene match: 3. The CDR3 is 15 amino acids. CDR3 loop: CASSSRTSGTDTQYF. The CDR3 bases are TGTGCCAGCAGCTCTCGGACTAGCGGCACAGATACGCAGTATTTT.

There are a few counts of this clonotype. The chain combines TRBV20-1 with TRBJ1-3; D might be TRBD1 (5 bases). Trimming pared 1 base from V and 3 bases from J, leaving 19 bases between. Germline V gene data show CDR1 as DFQATT and CDR2 as SNEGSKA (reference sequence). This CDR3 has 17 residues. CDR3 sequence: CSARGRGHSTIGNTIYF. CDR3 nucleotides: TGCAGTGCTAGAGGGAGGGGCCACAGTACAATTGGAAACACCATATATTTT.

CDR3 sequence reads: CASSEPADRGYEQYF. The CDR3 bases are TGTGCCAGCAGTGAACCAGCGGACAGGGGGTACGAGCAGTACTTC. The chain uses TRBV6-1 and TRBJ2-7; 10 bases map to TRBD1. The length of the CDR3 is 15 residues. From germline, CDR1 is MNHNS and CDR2 SASEGT. V trimming: 2 bases; J trimming: 4 bases; junction bases outside the gene matches: 5.

J is TRBJ1-1 and V is TRBV6-2 or TRBV6-3; 9 nucleotides match TRBD1. CDR1 MNHEY and CDR2 SVGEGT come from the germline V gene. V dropped 5 bases and J dropped 8; count of bases not matched to a gene: 12. The CDR3 has 15 amino acids. CDR3 sequence: CASSKVPGQGPEAFF. The CDR3 coding sequence is TGTGCCAGCAGTAAAGTGCCGGGACAGGGACCCGAAGCTTTCTTT.

The table lists this clonotype with many counts. This chain connects TRBV7-2 to TRBJ1-5; D call uncertain. This CDR3 has 15 residues. Germline values: CDR1 SGHTA, CDR2 FQGNSA. The V gene lost 5 bases and the J gene lost 1 base, with 12 bases spanning the gap. The CDR3 loop is CASSPSGISNQPQHF. The CDR3 region has the DNA TGTGCCAGCAGCCCATCGGGGATAAGCAATCAGCCCCAGCATTTT.

The chain combines TRBV7-9 with TRBJ1-5, with D uncertain. There are 14 residues in the CDR3. V was trimmed by 4 bases and J by 1 base, leaving 8 bases between them. Germline lookup yields CDR1 SEHNR and CDR2 FQNEAQ (reference sequence). CDR3 nucleotides: TGTGCCAGCAGCTCCCCCCCCAGCAATCAGCCCCAGCATTTT. Its translation: CASSSPPSNQPQHF.

The V gene is TRBV7-9, the J gene TRBJ2-7; 9 bases agree with TRBD1. This CDR3 is built from 15 residues. From germline, CDR1 is SEHNR and CDR2 FQNEAQ (reference sequence). V lost 5 bases and J lost 3; bases outside the gene matches: 8. The CDR3 here is CASSLPRDRVYEQYF. The CDR3 DNA is TGTGCCAGCAGCCTCCCTAGGGACAGGGTCTACGAGCAGTACTTC. Complete variable domain (other parts from reference TRBV7-9 and TRBJ2-7): DTGVSQNPRHKITKRGQNVTFRCDPISEHNRLYWYRQTLGQGPEFLTYFQNEAQLEKSRLLSDRFSAERPKGSFSTLEIQRTEQGDSAMYLCASSLPRDRVYEQYFGPGTRLTVT.